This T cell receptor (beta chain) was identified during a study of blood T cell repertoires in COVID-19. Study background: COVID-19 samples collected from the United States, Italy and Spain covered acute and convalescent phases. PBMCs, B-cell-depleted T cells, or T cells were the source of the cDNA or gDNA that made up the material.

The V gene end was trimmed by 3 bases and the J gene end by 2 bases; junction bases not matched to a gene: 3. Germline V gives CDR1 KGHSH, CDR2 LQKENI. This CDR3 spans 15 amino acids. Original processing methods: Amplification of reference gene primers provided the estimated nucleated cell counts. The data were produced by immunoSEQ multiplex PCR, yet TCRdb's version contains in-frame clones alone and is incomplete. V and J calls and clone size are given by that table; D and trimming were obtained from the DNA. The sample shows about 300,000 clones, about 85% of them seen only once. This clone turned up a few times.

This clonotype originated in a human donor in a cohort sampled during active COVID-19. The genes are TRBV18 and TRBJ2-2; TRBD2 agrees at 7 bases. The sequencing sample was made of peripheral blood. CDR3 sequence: CASSPLGLNTGELFF. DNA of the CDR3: TGTGCCAGCTCACCTTTGGGACTAAACACCGGGGAGCTGTTTTTT.